Below, 26 T cell receptor beta chains from the same sample are listed, as sequenced in a study of CD8 T cells in ankylosing spondylitis. TCRdb recomputed calls from the 5' RACE reads with MiXCR, one row per CDR3 protein. Of roughly 470,000 distinct CDR3 sequences listed, roughly a quarter are singletons. The study, taken as a whole, reports: A TCR beta motif made of fewer than ten highly homologous variants seemed typical of ankylosing spondylitis blood.

Their recognized antigens are unknown. The sequenced sample was blood, either unsorted or a sorted T cell fraction (not recorded which). Every receptor here comes from a male donor with ankylosing spondylitis.

The chain is built from TRBV29-1 and TRBJ2-2, with 9 bases lining up with TRBD2. Per germline, CDR1 SQVTM and CDR2 ANQGSEA. The J segment lost 4 bases and the V segment lost 5 bases, leaving 14 bases of the junction unmatched. The CDR3 sequence is 17 residues long. In nucleotides, the CDR3 is TGCAGCGTTCGAAACAAGTACGGCGGGAGGGTCACCGGGGAGCTGTTTTTT. It codes for CSVRNKYGGRVTGELFF.

The rearrangement joins TRBV5-5 to TRBJ2-7, with D possibly matching TRBD1 (6 bases). Germline loops: CDR1 SGHKS, CDR2 YYEKEE (reference sequence). The CDR3 is 14 amino acids. V lost 3 bases, J lost 6 bases, and 16 bases lay in between. This CDR3 is CASSSDRPLGEQYF. In DNA, the CDR3 is TGTGCCAGCAGCTCCGACAGGCCCCTCGGCGAGCAGTACTTC.

V gene TRBV3-1 combines with J gene TRBJ1-1; D is unclear. In germline, CDR1 is LGHDT, CDR2 YNNKEL (reference sequence). Between the trimmed V and J ends, which lost 8 bases and 3 bases, there was a span of 7 bases. This CDR3 region has 11 residues. This CDR3 reads CASGGYTEAFF. The CDR3 DNA reads as TGTGCCAGCGGTGGGTACACTGAAGCTTTCTTT.

The chain is built from TRBV10-3 and TRBJ2-1; the match to TRBD2 covers 10 bases. The V gene's germline CDR1 is ENHRY and CDR2 SYGVKD. V lost 1 base and J lost 3; bases outside the gene matches: 6. CDR3 length: 17 amino acids. In DNA form, the CDR3 reads TGTGCCATCAGTGAGTGGGAGCGGGAGGGAGACTACAATGAGCAGTTCTTC. Amino acids: CAISEWEREGDYNEQFF.

In this sample, this clonotype turned up a few times. V and J are TRBV12-3 or TRBV12-4 and TRBJ2-7; the D gene is possibly TRBD1 (6 bases). The CDR3 loop spans 13 amino acids. V lost 5 bases, J lost 6 bases, and 14 bases lay in between. As DNA, the CDR3 is TGTGCCAGCAGTCGATCCCAGGGGAGCGAGCAGTACGTC. It codes for CASSRSQGSEQYV.

This clonotype was counted between two and nine times. The chain has TRBV3-1 and TRBJ2-7; D unresolved. Germline V gene data show CDR1 as LGHDT and CDR2 as YNNKEL (reference sequence). V lost 1 base, J lost 5 bases, and 6 bases lay in between. The CDR3 has 12 amino acids. This CDR3 is CASSQVIHEQYF. In DNA, the CDR3 is TGTGCCAGCAGCCAAGTGATCCACGAGCAGTACTTC.

This clonotype was seen a few times. This chain uses TRBV6-2 or TRBV6-3 with TRBJ2-3; perhaps TRBD1 as D (6 bases). Germline V gene data show CDR1 as MNHEY and CDR2 as SVGEGT. Trimming cost V 3 bases and J 5 bases, with 15 bases left between them. The length of the CDR3 is 15 residues. CDR3 nucleotides: TGTGCCAGCAGTTATCTCTCAGGGGAGATAGATACGCAGTATTTT. Its translation: CASSYLSGEIDTQYF.

CDR3 sequence: CASSPGVSGKDEQFF. The CDR3 nucleotides are TGTGCCAGCAGCCCAGGGGTTAGCGGGAAGGATGAGCAGTTCTTC. The chain couples TRBV7-9 to TRBJ2-1; 8 bases map to TRBD2. The V and J ends lost 5 bases and 8 bases, in that order; junction bases with no gene match: 11. Germline values: CDR1 SEHNR, CDR2 FQNEAQ (reference sequence). The CDR3 consists of 15 residues.

The CDR3 nucleotides are TGTGCCAGCAGCCAAGAGGCGGTGAACACTGAAGCTTTCTTT. Its protein product is CASSQEAVNTEAFF. The chain recombines TRBV3-1 with TRBJ1-1; D is unresolved. Between the trimmed V and J ends, which lost 0 bases and 0 bases, there was a span of 5 bases. This CDR3 is 14 amino acids long. Per germline, CDR1 LGHDT and CDR2 YNNKEL (reference sequence).

The V gene is TRBV12-3 or TRBV12-4, the J gene TRBJ1-3; D possibly corresponds to TRBD1 (6 bases). This CDR3 is built from 16 residues. The ends were cut back, 5 bases at V and 0 bases at J, with 14 bases in the middle. The CDR3 nucleotides are TGTGCCAGCAGTCCCGAACAGGGACCCTCTGGAAACACCATATATTTT. Its translation: CASSPEQGPSGNTIYF.

The chain links TRBV5-5 to TRBJ2-5, with TRBD1 identical over 7 bases. V was pared by 0 bases and J by 4 bases, with 9 bases of the junction left unmatched. CDR3 length: 16 residues. From germline, CDR1 is SGHKS and CDR2 YYEKEE (reference sequence). This chain's CDR3 is CASSLEAIGGLETQYF. CDR3 nucleotide sequence: TGTGCCAGCAGCTTGGAAGCAATAGGGGGCTTAGAGACCCAGTACTTC.

In regard to this clonotype: This may arise from a read error, as a much more abundant clone is one base away. This chain connects TRBV24-1 to TRBJ2-1, with D possibly being TRBD1 (6 bases). There are 16 residues in the CDR3. Germline CDR1 KGHDR, CDR2 SFDVKD. Trimming removed 4 bases from V and 4 bases from J, with 16 bases in between. The DNA of the CDR3 is TGTGCCACCAGTGACCCGATAGGGGGTGAATACAATGAGCAGTTCTTC. Its translation: CATSDPIGGEYNEQFF.

The chain carries TRBV20-1 and TRBJ2-3; D is possibly TRBD2 (5 bases). Per germline, CDR1 DFQATT and CDR2 SNEGSKA (reference sequence). The CDR3 runs 16 residues. Trimming took off 0 bases at V and 4 bases at J, with 17 bases between the two ends. CDR3 region: CSARDLARRMPDTQYF. CDR3 in DNA: TGCAGTGCTAGAGACTTAGCGAGAAGAATGCCAGATACGCAGTATTTT.

This clonotype was seen more than once but under ten times. The chain is built from TRBV5-1 and TRBJ2-2; D is unclear. The CDR3 has 14 amino acids. The ends were cut back, 1 base at V and 7 bases at J, with 11 bases in the middle. CDR1 and CDR2 from the germline V gene are SGHRS and YFSETQ. This CDR3 is CASSLQTIGGELFF. DNA of the CDR3: TGCGCCAGCAGCTTGCAGACAATCGGCGGGGAGCTGTTTTTT.

The CDR3 here is CASSLTLGGTQYF. In nucleotides, the CDR3 is TGCGCCAGCAGCTTAACCCTGGGTGGGACCCAGTACTTC. This chain joins TRBV5-1 and TRBJ2-5; D is uncertain. The germline V gene encodes CDR1 SGHRS and CDR2 YFSETQ. This CDR3 spans 13 amino acids. The germline V and J ends were trimmed by 2 bases and 7 bases, with 12 bases remaining between them.

V gene TRBV3-1 combines with J gene TRBJ2-3, with D unclear. Germline loops: CDR1 LGHDT, CDR2 YNNKEL (reference sequence). Trimming took off 4 bases at V and 0 bases at J, with 8 bases between the two ends. The CDR3 extends over 14 amino acids. In DNA form, the CDR3 reads TGTGCCAGCAGCCGACACCAAAGCACAGATACGCAGTATTTT. Translating it yields CASSRHQSTDTQYF.

In DNA form, the CDR3 reads TGTGCCAGCAGTCGCCAGGGGGACCTATATGGCTACACCTTC. Protein sequence: CASSRQGDLYGYTF. The chain carries TRBV12-3 or TRBV12-4 and TRBJ1-2; 7 nucleotides line up with TRBD1. After removal of 5 bases from V and 5 bases from J, the junction contained 8 bases not matched to a gene. The CDR3 spans 14 residues.

This clonotype was picked up a small number of times. J is TRBJ1-1 and V is TRBV7-2, with a tentative D call TRBD1 (6 bases). The CDR3 covers 13 residues. V shed 7 bases and J shed 6 bases, with 15 bases lying between them. Germline V CDR1 and CDR2: SGHTA, FQGNSA. CDR3 coding DNA: TGTGCCAGCAAGGGGCGGGGGCAAGCTGAAGCTTTCTTT. Amino acid sequence: CASKGRGQAEAFF.

This sequence joins TRBV7-9 and TRBJ1-1; D remains unclear. CDR1 is SEHNR and CDR2 is FQNEAQ in the germline V gene (reference sequence). The CDR3 spans 14 residues. V was shortened by 7 bases and J by 4 bases, with 16 bases between the two germline ends. CDR3 region: CASTREEGGTEAFF. CDR3 bases: TGTGCCAGCACCCGGGAGGAGGGTGGCACTGAAGCTTTCTTT. Looking up the rest from reference TRBV7-9 and TRBJ1-1 gives the full variable domain: DTGVSQNPRHKITKRGQNVTFRCDPISEHNRLYWYRQTLGQGPEFLTYFQNEAQLEKSRLLSDRFSAERPKGSFSTLEIQRTEQGDSAMYLCASTREEGGTEAFFGQGTRLTVV.

This chain uses TRBV29-1 with TRBJ2-5; 8 nucleotides align to TRBD1. Germline trimming cut 0 bases from V and 1 base from J; bases unmatched to any gene: 1. CDR3 length equals 14 residues. Germline V gene sequence: CDR1 SQVTM, CDR2 ANQGSEA. CDR3 in amino acids: CSVEEGTGQETQYF. For the CDR3, the DNA is TGCAGCGTTGAAGAGGGGACAGGCCAAGAGACCCAGTACTTC.

The table lists this clonotype with a few counts. J is TRBJ2-1 and V is TRBV5-1; D is ambiguous. The CDR3 is made up of 12 amino acids. The germline V gene encodes CDR1 SGHRS and CDR2 YFSETQ. Trimming took off 5 bases at V and 4 bases at J, with 7 bases between the two ends. Written as DNA, the CDR3 is TGCGCCAGCAGGTACGATTACAATGAGCAGTTCTTC. Its translation: CASRYDYNEQFF.

This clonotype was recorded a few times. CDR3 sequence reads: CAISEGKETAFF. CDR3 in DNA: TGTGCCATCAGTGAGGGGAAAGAGACGGCTTTCTTT. V and J are TRBV10-3 and TRBJ1-1, with D hard to call. Germline V gene lookup returns CDR1 ENHRY and CDR2 SYGVKD. V was trimmed by 2 bases and J by 11 bases, leaving 12 bases between them. There are 12 residues in the CDR3.

This clonotype has more than one count but fewer than ten. V gene TRBV29-1 combines with J gene TRBJ1-4, with D perhaps TRBD1 (6 bases). CDR1 is SQVTM and CDR2 is ANQGSEA in the germline V gene. With 5 bases removed from V and 0 bases from J, the gap between germline ends came to 10 bases. CDR3 length: 14 residues. CDR3 nucleotide sequence: TGCAGCGTTTTCGCAGGGGCAACTAATGAAAAACTGTTTTTT. Its protein is CSVFAGATNEKLFF.

V usage is TRBV20-1 and J usage is TRBJ2-1, with D hard to call. The length of the CDR3 is 13 residues. Trimming removed 4 bases at V and 7 bases at J, with 14 bases between. In germline, CDR1 is DFQATT, CDR2 SNEGSKA (reference sequence). The CDR3 DNA reads TGCAGTGCTATTCTTCAAGCAGTAAATGAGCAGTTCTTC. This encodes CSAILQAVNEQFF.

The chain joins TRBV20-1 to TRBJ2-7; 9 positions agree with TRBD1. Germline-derived CDR1 and CDR2 are DFQATT and SNEGSKA (reference sequence). The CDR3 length is 13 residues. V lost 5 bases and J lost 1; bases outside the gene matches: 3. In DNA, the CDR3 is TGCAGTGCTTCCGGGACAGGGTCCTACGAGCAGTACTTC. It specifies CSASGTGSYEQYF.

CDR3 region: CASSSPGQDYSYEQYV. CDR3 nucleotide sequence: TGTGCCAGCAGCAGCCCGGGACAGGACTACTCCTACGAGCAGTACGTC. The rearrangement links TRBV21-1 to TRBJ2-7; the table gives TRBD1 as D, unverified against the DNA. TRBV21-1 is reported as a pseudogene. The CDR3 totals 16 residues.